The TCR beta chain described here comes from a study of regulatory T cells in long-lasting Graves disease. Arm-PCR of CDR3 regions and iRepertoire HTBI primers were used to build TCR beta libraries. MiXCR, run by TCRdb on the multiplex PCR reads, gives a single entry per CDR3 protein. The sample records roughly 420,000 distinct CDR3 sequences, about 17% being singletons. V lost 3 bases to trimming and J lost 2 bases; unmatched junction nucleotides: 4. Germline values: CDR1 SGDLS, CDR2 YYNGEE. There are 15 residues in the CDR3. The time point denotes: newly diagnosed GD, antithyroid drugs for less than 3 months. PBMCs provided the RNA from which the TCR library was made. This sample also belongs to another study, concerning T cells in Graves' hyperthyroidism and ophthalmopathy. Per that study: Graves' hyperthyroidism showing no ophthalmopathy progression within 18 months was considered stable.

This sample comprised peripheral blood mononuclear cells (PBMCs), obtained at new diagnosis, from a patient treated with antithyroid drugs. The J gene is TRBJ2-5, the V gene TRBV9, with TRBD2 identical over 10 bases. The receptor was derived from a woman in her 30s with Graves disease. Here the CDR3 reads CASSGLAGVQETQYF. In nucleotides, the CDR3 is TGTGCCAGCAGCGGTCTAGCGGGAGTTCAAGAGACCCAGTACTTC.